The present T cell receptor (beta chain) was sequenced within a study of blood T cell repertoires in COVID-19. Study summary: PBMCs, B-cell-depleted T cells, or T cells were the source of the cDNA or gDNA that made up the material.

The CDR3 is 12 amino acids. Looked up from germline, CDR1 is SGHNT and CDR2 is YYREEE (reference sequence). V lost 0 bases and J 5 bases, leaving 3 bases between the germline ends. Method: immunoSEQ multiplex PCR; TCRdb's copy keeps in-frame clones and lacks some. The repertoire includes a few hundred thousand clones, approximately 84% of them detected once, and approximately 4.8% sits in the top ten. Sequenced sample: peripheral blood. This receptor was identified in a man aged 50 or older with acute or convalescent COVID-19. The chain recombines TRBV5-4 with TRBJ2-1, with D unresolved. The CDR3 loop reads CASSLDNNEQFF. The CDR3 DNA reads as TGTGCCAGCAGCTTGGACAACAATGAGCAGTTCTTC. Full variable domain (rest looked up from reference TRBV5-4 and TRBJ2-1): ETGVTQSPTHLIKTRGQQVTLRCSSQSGHNTVSWYQQALGQGPQFIFQYYREEENGRGNFPPRFSGLQFPNYSSELNVNALELDDSALYLCASSLDNNEQFFGPGTRLTVL.